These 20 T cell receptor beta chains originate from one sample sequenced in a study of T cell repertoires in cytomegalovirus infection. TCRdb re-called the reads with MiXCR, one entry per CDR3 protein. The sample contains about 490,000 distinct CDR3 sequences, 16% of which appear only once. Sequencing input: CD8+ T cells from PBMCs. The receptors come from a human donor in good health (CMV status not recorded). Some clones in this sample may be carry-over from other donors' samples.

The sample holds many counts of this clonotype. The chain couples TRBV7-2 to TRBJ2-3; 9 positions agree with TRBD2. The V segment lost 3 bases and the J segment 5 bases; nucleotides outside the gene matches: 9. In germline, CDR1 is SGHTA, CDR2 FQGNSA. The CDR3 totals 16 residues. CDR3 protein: CASSFTSGSFGDTQYF. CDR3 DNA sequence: TGTGCCAGCAGCTTTACTAGCGGGTCCTTCGGAGATACGCAGTATTTT.

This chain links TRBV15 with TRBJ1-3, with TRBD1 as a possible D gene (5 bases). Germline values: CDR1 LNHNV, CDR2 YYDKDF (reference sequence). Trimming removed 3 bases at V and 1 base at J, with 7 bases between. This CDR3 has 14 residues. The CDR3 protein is CATSRRGSGNTIYF. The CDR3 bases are TGTGCCACCAGCAGGAGGGGATCTGGAAACACCATATATTTT.

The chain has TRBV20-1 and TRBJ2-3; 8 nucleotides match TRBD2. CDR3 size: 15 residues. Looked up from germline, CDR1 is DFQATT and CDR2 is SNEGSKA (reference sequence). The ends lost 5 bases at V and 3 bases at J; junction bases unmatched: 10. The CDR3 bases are TGCAGTGCTCCATCACTAGCGGACCCTACAGATACGCAGTATTTT. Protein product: CSAPSLADPTDTQYF.

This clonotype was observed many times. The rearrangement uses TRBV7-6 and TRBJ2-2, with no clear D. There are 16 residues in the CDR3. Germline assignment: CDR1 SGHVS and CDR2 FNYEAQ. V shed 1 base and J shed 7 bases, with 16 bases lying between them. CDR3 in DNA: TGTGCCAGCAGCTTAGTTCCCCCAGGTTCGGGCGGGGAGCTGTTTTTT. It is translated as CASSLVPPGSGGELFF. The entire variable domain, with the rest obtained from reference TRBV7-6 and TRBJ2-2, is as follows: GAGVSQSPRYKVTKRGQDVALRCDPISGHVSLYWYRQALGQGPEFLTYFNYEAQQDKSGLPNDRFSAERPEGSISTLTIQRTEQRDSAMYRCASSLVPPGSGGELFFGEGSRLTVL.

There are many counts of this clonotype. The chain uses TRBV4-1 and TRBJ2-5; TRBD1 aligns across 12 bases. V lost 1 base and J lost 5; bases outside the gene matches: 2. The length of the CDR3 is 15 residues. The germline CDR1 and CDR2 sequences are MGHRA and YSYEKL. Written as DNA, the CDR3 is TGCGCCAGCAGCCAAGGGGACAGGGGGCTGGAGACCCAGTACTTC. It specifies CASSQGDRGLETQYF.

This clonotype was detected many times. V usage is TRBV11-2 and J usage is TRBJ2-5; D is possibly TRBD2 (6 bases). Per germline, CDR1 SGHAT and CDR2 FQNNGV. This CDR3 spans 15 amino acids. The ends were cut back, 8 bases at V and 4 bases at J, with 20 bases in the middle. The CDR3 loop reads CASGIGGSSSETQYF. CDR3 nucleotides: TGTGCCAGCGGGATAGGAGGGTCGTCCTCAGAGACCCAGTACTTC.

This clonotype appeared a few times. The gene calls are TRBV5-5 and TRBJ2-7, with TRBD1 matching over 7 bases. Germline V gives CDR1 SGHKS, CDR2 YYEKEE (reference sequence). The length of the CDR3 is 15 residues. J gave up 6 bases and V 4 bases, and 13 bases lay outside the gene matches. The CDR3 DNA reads TGTGCCAGCAGCCCGGAGACAGGGATGGGCTCCGAGCAGTACTTC. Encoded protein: CASSPETGMGSEQYF.

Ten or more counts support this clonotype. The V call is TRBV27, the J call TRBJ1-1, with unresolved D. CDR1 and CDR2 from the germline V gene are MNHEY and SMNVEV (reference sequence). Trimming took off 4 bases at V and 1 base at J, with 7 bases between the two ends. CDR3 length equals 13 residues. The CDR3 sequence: CASSSFANTEAFF. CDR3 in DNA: TGTGCCAGCAGTTCCTTCGCGAACACTGAAGCTTTCTTT.

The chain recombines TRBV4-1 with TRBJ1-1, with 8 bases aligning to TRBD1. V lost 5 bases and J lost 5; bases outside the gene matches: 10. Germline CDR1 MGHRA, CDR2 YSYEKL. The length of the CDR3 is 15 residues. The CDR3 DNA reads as TGCGCCAGCAGCACCCATGGACAGGGAAATACTGAAGCTTTCTTT. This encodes CASSTHGQGNTEAFF.

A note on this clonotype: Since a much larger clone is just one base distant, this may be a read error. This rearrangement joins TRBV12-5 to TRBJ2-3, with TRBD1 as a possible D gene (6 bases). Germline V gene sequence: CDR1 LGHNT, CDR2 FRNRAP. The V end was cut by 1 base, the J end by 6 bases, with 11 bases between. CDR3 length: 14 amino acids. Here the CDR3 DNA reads TGTGCTAGTGGTTTGGGGACAGTGGTTGATACGCAGTATTTT. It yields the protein CASGLGTVVDTQYF.

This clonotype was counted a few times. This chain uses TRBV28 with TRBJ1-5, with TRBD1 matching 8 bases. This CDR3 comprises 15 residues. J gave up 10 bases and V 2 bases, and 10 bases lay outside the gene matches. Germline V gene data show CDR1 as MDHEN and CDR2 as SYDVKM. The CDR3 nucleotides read TGTGCCAGCAGTTTAGCACACAGGGGGATGGGCCCCCAGCATTTT. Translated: CASSLAHRGMGPQHF.

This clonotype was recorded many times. This CDR3 reads CASSLELQGLTEAFF. The CDR3 bases are TGCGCCAGCAGCCTCGAGCTACAGGGGTTAACTGAAGCTTTCTTT. The chain carries TRBV4-1 and TRBJ1-1, with 7 bases identical to TRBD1. In germline, CDR1 is MGHRA, CDR2 YSYEKL. V dropped 4 bases and J dropped 5; count of bases not matched to a gene: 10. This CDR3 contains 15 residues.

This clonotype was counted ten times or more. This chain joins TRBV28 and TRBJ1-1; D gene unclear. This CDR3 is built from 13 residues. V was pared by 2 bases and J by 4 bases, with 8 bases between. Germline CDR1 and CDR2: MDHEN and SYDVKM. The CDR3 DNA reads TGTGCCAGCAGTTTACCCGAGACCACTGAAGCTTTCTTT. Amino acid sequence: CASSLPETTEAFF.

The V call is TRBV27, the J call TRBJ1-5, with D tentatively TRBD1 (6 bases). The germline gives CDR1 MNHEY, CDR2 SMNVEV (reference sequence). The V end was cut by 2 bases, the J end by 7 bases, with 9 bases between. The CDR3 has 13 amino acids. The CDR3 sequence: CASSLGGLQPQHF. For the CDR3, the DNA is TGTGCCAGCAGTTTAGGGGGCCTCCAGCCCCAGCATTTT.

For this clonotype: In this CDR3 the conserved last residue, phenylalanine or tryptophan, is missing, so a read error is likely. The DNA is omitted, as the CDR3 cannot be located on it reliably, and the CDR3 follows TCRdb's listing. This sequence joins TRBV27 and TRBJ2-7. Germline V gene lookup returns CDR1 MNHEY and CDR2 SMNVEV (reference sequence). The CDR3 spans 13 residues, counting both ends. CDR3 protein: CASSDAGFYVQDL.

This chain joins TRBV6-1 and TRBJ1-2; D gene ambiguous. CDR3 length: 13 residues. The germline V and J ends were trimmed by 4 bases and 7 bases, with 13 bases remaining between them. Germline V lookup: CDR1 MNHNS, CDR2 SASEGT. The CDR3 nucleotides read TGTGCCAGCAGTGGAACAGATTCCGGTGGCTACACCTTC. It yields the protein CASSGTDSGGYTF.

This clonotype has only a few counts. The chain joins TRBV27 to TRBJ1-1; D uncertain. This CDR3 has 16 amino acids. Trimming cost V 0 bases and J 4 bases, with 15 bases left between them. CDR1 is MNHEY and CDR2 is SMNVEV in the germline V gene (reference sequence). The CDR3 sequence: CASSLSDGVGVTEAFF. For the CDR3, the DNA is TGTGCCAGCAGTTTATCAGATGGGGTAGGAGTCACTGAAGCTTTCTTT.

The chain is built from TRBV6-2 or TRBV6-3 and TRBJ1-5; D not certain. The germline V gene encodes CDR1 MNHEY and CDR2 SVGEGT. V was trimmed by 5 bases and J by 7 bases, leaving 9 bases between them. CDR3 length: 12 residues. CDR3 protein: CASSIGSQPQHF. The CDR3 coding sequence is TGTGCCAGCAGTATAGGGTCACAGCCCCAGCATTTT.

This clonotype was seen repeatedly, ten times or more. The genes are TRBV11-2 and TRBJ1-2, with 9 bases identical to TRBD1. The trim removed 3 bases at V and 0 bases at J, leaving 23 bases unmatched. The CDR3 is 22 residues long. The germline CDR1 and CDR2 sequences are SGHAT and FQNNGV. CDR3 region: CASSFPNDDRSGQGTSNYGYTF. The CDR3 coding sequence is TGTGCCAGCAGCTTCCCGAATGACGACCGCTCGGGACAGGGTACTTCTAACTATGGCTACACCTTC.

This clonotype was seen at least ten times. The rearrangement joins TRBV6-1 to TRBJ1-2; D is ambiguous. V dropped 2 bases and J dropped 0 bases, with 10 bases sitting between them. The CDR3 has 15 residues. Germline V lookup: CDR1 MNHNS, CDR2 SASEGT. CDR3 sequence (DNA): TGTGCCAGCAGTGAAATGGCAGGAGCTAACTATGGCTACACCTTC. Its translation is CASSEMAGANYGYTF.